What follows are 12 T cell receptor beta chains derived from one specimen sequenced in a study of cytotoxic CD8 clonotypes in ibrutinib-treated CLL. Using immunoSEQ multiplex PCR, the repertoire was profiled, and TCRdb retains in-frame clones only, with some absent. The sample lists around 300,000 clones, 70% to 80% occurring once. Sequenced material: PBMCs, taken before ibrutinib treatment. The receptors derive from a human donor with chronic lymphocytic leukemia.

Here the CDR3 DNA reads TGTGCCAGCAGCTTAGCTGATGCTACCTACGAGCAGTACTTC. Its protein is CASSLADATYEQYF. The chain links TRBV7-2 to TRBJ2-7; D gene uncertain. Looked up from germline, CDR1 is SGHTA and CDR2 is FQGNSA. V lost 0 bases to trimming and J lost 2 bases, with 8 bases between them. There are 14 residues in the CDR3.

This clone was recorded a few times. The chain couples TRBV28 to TRBJ2-7, with 8 bases matching TRBD2. This CDR3 has 17 amino acids. Germline V gives CDR1 MDHEN, CDR2 SYDVKM. With 6 bases clipped from V and 0 bases from J, the junction kept 13 bases outside the gene matches. CDR3 sequence reads: CASRLGGGRPSSYEQYF. The CDR3 DNA follows: TGTGCCAGCAGGTTGGGGGGCGGGAGGCCTAGCTCCTACGAGCAGTACTTC.

The chain combines TRBV11-2 with TRBJ1-4; 7 nucleotides match TRBD1. CDR1 is SGHAT, CDR2 FQNNGV, per germline. V was pared by 2 bases and J by 5 bases, with 5 bases of the junction left unmatched. This CDR3 comprises 15 residues. The CDR3 loop reads CASSLTGQKNEKLFF. The DNA of the CDR3 is TGTGCCAGCAGCTTAACGGGACAGAAAAATGAAAAACTGTTTTTT.

The chain couples TRBV2 to TRBJ2-7, with a tentative D call TRBD1 (6 bases). Germline values: CDR1 SNHLY, CDR2 FYNNEI. CDR3 length: 15 residues. V was trimmed by 10 bases and J by 4 bases, leaving 23 bases between them. CDR3 DNA sequence: TGTGCCACTCCTCCCCGCAGGGGTAGTTTATACGAGCAGTACTTC. This sequence encodes CATPPRRGSLYEQYF.

This chain uses TRBV7-6 with TRBJ2-7; 9 positions agree with TRBD2. CDR3 length equals 15 residues. Germline lookup yields CDR1 SGHVS and CDR2 FNYEAQ. Trimming cost V 1 base and J 4 bases; bases outside gene matches: 5. CDR3 sequence: CASSLEGSGGYEQYF. The DNA for the CDR3 is TGTGCCAGCAGCTTAGAAGGTAGCGGGGGTTACGAGCAGTACTTC.

Turning to this clone: Additional DNA sequences in this sample encode the identical CDR3. The chain uses TRBV6-5 and TRBJ2-7; 7 bases are a match to TRBD1. CDR1 is MNHEY and CDR2 is SVGAGI in the germline V gene. V lost 0 bases, J lost 2 bases, and 1 base stayed unmatched. This CDR3 region has 14 residues. CDR3 coding DNA: TGTGCCAGCAGTTACTCCCAGGGGGCCTACGAGCAGTACTTC. It specifies CASSYSQGAYEQYF.

The chain couples TRBV7-9 to TRBJ1-4, with 8 bases matching TRBD1. Germline trimming cut 8 bases from V and 8 bases from J; bases unmatched to any gene: 10. This CDR3 is built from 14 residues. Germline values: CDR1 SEHNR, CDR2 FQNEAQ (reference sequence). This CDR3 reads CASGQTGAGEKLFF. The CDR3 DNA sequence: TGTGCCAGCGGGCAGACAGGGGCAGGGGAAAAACTGTTTTTT.

V gene TRBV7-8 combines with J gene TRBJ1-2; TRBD1 might be the D (6 bases). CDR3 length: 19 amino acids. Trimming pared 1 base from V and 5 bases from J, leaving 26 bases between. Germline V lookup: CDR1 SGHVS, CDR2 FQNEAQ. The CDR3 reads CASSLGGTPGAGFWYGYTF. The DNA for the CDR3 is TGTGCCAGCAGCTTAGGGGGTACGCCAGGGGCCGGGTTTTGGTATGGCTACACCTTC. Complete variable domain (other parts from reference TRBV7-8 and TRBJ1-2): GAGVSQSPRYKVAKRGQDVALRCDPISGHVSLFWYQQALGQGPEFLTYFQNEAQLDKSGLPSDRFFAERPEGSVSTLKIQRTQQEDSAVYLCASSLGGTPGAGFWYGYTFGSGTRLTVV.

V is TRBV5-1 and J is TRBJ2-3; 10 nucleotides match TRBD2. CDR1 is SGHRS and CDR2 is YFSETQ in the germline V gene. The CDR3 consists of 16 residues. V was pared by 0 bases and J by 0 bases, with 1 base of the junction left unmatched. This CDR3 is CASSLGTSGSTDTQYF. The CDR3 nucleotides read TGCGCCAGCAGCTTGGGGACTAGCGGAAGCACAGATACGCAGTATTTT.

The chain joins TRBV27 to TRBJ1-2, with D perhaps matching TRBD1 (5 bases). Germline V gives CDR1 MNHEY, CDR2 SMNVEV (reference sequence). V was clipped by 6 bases and J by 2 bases, with 16 bases between them. The CDR3 totals 15 residues. CDR3 sequence: CASSPRRGGNYGYTF. Written as DNA, the CDR3 is TGTGCCAGCAGCCCAAGGAGGGGAGGCAACTATGGCTACACCTTC.

This clone was observed a single time. The V gene is TRBV18, the J gene TRBJ2-5; TRBD1 agrees at 8 bases. This CDR3 has 14 residues. The V segment lost 3 bases and the J segment 4 bases; nucleotides outside the gene matches: 4. CDR1 and CDR2 from the germline V gene are KGHSH and LQKENI. CDR3 nucleotides: TGTGCCAGCTCACCGACAGGGGCTTCAGAGACCCAGTACTTC. It specifies CASSPTGASETQYF.

The chain combines TRBV11-3 with TRBJ2-1; 9 bases align to TRBD2. The V and J ends lost 1 base and 9 bases, in that order; junction bases with no gene match: 7. The CDR3 contains 15 residues. In germline, CDR1 is SGHNT, CDR2 YENEEA. The DNA for the CDR3 is TGTGCCAGCAGCTTAGTAGCGGGGGCCCCCCTTGAGCAGTTCTTC. It codes for CASSLVAGAPLEQFF.